The 2 T cell receptor beta chains below all came from one sample that was sequenced in a study of T cell responses to AZD1222 COVID-19 vaccine. The data were produced by immunoSEQ multiplex PCR, yet TCRdb's version contains in-frame clones alone and is incomplete. The sample has tens of thousands of clones, 88% seen once; the top ten hold roughly 8%. Specimen: peripheral blood, collected on day 0 of AZD1222 vaccination. The receptors here all came from an adult in good health.

The chain carries TRBV12-2 and TRBJ2-2. TRBV12-2 is shown as a pseudogene. This CDR3 has 13 amino acids. DNA for the CDR3: TGTGCAAGTCGCTTAGCTAACACCGGGGAGCTGTTTTTT. Translated: CASRLANTGELFF.

V gene TRBV5-1 combines with J gene TRBJ2-3, with 7 bases aligning to TRBD1. Germline V gives CDR1 SGHRS, CDR2 YFSETQ. This CDR3 has 17 residues. Unmatched junction bases numbered 9, after V lost 1 base and J lost 1 base. CDR3: CASSLSRVGQGTDTQYF. In nucleotides, the CDR3 is TGCGCCAGCAGCTTGAGTCGTGTAGGACAGGGCACAGATACGCAGTATTTT.